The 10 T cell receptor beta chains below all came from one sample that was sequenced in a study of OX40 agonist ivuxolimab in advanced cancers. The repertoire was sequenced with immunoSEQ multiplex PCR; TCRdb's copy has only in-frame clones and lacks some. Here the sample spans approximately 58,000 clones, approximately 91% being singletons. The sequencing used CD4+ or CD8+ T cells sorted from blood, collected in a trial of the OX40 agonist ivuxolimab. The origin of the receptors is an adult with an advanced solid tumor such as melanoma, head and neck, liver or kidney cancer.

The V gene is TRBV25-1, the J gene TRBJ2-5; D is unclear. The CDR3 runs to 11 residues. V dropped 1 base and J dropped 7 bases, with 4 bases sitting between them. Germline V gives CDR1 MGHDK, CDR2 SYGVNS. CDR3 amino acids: CASSEFATQYF. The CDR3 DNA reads TGTGCCAGCAGTGAATTTGCGACCCAGTACTTC.

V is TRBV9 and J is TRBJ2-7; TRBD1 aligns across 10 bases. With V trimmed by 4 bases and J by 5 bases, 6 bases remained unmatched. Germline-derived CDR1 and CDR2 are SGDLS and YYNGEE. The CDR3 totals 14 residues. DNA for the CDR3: TGTGCCAGCAGCCCCGGGACAGGGGTGCACGAGCAGTACTTC. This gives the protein CASSPGTGVHEQYF.

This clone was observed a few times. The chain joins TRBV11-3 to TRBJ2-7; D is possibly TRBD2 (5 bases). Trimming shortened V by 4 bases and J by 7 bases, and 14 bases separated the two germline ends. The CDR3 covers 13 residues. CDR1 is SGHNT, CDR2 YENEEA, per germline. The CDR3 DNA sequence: TGTGCCAGCAGCTCGAGCCGAACGGGGGAGCAGTACTTC. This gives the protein CASSSSRTGEQYF.

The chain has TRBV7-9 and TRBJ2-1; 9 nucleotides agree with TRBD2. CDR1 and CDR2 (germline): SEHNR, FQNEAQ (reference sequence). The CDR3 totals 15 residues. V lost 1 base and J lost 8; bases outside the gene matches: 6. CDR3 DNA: TGTGCCAGCAGCTTAGTAAGCGGGAGGTTCGATGAGCAGTTCTTC. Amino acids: CASSLVSGRFDEQFF.

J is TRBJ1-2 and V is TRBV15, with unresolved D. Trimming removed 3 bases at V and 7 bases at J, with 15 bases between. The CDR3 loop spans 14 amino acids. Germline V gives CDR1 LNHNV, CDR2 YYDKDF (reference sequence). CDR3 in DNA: TGTGCCACCAGCAGGCTCCCAATAGTTGTTGGCTACACCTTC. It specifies CATSRLPIVVGYTF.

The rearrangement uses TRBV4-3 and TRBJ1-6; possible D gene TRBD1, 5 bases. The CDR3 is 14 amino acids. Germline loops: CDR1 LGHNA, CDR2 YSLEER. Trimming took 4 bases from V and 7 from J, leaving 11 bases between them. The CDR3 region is CASSRGTGNSPLHF. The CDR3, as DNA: TGCGCCAGCAGCCGTGGGACCGGGAATTCACCCCTCCACTTT.

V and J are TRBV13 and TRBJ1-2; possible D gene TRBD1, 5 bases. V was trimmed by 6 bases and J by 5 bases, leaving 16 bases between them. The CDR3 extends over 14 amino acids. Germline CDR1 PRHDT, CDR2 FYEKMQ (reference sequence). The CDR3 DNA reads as TGTGCCAGCAGGGGATTGCAGGGAAAGTATGGCTACACCTTC. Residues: CASRGLQGKYGYTF.

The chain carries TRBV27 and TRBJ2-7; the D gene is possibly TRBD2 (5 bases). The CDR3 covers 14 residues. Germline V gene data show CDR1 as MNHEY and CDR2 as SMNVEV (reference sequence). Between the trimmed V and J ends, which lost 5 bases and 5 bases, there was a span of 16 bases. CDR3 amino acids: CASSGLSRFDEQYF. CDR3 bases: TGTGCCAGCAGTGGACTTTCCCGCTTTGACGAGCAGTACTTC.

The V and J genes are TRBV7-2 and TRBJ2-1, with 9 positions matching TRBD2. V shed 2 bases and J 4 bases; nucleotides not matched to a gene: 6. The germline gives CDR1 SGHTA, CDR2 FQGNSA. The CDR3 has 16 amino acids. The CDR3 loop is CASSLRVLAGYNEQFF. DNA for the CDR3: TGTGCCAGCAGCTTAAGGGTCCTAGCGGGATACAATGAGCAGTTCTTC.

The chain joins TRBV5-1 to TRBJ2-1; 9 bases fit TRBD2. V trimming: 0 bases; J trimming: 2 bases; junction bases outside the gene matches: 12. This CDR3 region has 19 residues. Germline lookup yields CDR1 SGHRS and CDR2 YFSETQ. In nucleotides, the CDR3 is TGCGCCAGCAGCTTGGGTCCCCGCCAAGCGGGAGGAACCTACAATGAGCAGTTCTTC. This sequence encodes CASSLGPRQAGGTYNEQFF.